The following is a TCR beta chain sequence with its context. Its antigen is currently unknown. Building the TCR beta libraries relied on iRepertoire HTBI primers, and CDR3 regions underwent Arm-PCR. MiXCR was run by TCRdb on the multiplex PCR reads, yielding one entry per CDR3 protein. The sample holds about 240,000 distinct CDR3 sequences, 20% seen once. Germline V gene data show CDR1 as LGHDT and CDR2 as YNNKEL (reference sequence). V lost 0 bases and J lost 4, with 9 bases in between. There are 14 residues in the CDR3. The data originate from a study of regulatory T cells in long-lasting Graves disease. Time point of the sample: newly diagnosed GD, antithyroid drugs for less than 3 months. PBMC-derived RNA was used for the TCR library. Diagnosis followed American Thyroid Association guidelines for Graves' disease. General study findings and limits: Clonotypes that were public and shared totalled fewer than 3,500 in persistent patients versus 900 to 1,000 in new patients. A limited number of samples was an acknowledged limitation.

V is TRBV3-1 and J is TRBJ1-1; D call uncertain. Source: peripheral blood mononuclear cells (PBMCs), taken at new diagnosis, from a patient treated with antithyroid drugs. This sequence was found in a female donor with Graves disease. The CDR3 nucleotides are TGTGCCAGCAGCCAAGACAGCAAGTCCACTGAAGCTTTCTTT. Its protein product is CASSQDSKSTEAFF.